This section outlines one TCR beta chain sequence together with its context. This clonotype was seen ten or more times. The antigen this receptor binds is unknown. Base-call qualities are not available, and no considerably larger clone is one nucleotide away. V trim: 0 bases; J trim: 0 bases; unmatched bases: 12. As encoded in the germline V gene (reference sequence), CDR1 is DFQATT while CDR2 is SNEGSKA. The cysteine opens and the phenylalanine closes a CDR3 of 19 amino acids. The kept DNA is CDR3 alone, 57 bases in frame from the first base. Library prep was done by PCR. Reads for this sample came from an Illumina HiSeq 2500. TCR libraries were prepared with molecular barcoding, using unique molecular identifiers to normalize TCRbeta repertoire quantification. TCRdb trimmed the raw reads at Q25, called clones with MiXCR and kept productive beta chains. Rows merge per CDR3 protein into single entries with the most common DNA and genes. A total of hundreds of thousands of distinct CDR3 sequences appear in this sample, roughly 17% of them only once. The ten largest clones add up to 0.85% to 1.3% of the sample.

This entry is derived from a study of T-cell reconstitution after alpha-beta-depleted transplantation in children listed by TCRdb under 2016. Background for the entire study: T-cell immune reconstitution after TCRalphabeta/CD19-depleted allogeneic hematopoietic cell transplantation in children was quantitatively tracked in the study by means of TCR repertoire profiling.

Rearrangement joined TRBV20-1 to TRBJ2-1; the central 9 bases match TRBD2. The receptor was derived from a human donor who donated a stem cell graft to a child with acute myeloid leukemia. Sample: PBMCs from the stem cell graft donor, taken from the stem cell graft. The CDR3 loop reads CSARESLAGFPVSYNEQFF. The sequence in DNA is TGCAGTGCTAGAGAGAGCCTAGCGGGGTTTCCAGTCTCCTACAATGAGCAGTTCTTC.